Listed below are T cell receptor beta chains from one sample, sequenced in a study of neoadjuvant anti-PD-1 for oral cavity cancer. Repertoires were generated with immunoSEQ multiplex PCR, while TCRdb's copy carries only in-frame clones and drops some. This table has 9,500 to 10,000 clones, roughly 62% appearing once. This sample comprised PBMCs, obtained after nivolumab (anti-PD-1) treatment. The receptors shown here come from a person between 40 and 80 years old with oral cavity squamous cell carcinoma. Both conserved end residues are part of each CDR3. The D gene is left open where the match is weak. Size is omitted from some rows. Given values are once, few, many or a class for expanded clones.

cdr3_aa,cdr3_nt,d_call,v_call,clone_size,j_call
CASSPGQIFSPDQPQHF,TGTGCCAGCAGCCCGGGACAGATATTTTCACCTGATCAGCCCCAGCATTTT,TRBD1,TRBV28,NA,TRBJ1-5
CASSLRDRGPGANVLTF,TGCGCCAGCAGCTTGCGGGACAGGGGGCCAGGGGCCAACGTCCTGACTTTC,TRBD1,TRBV5-1,NA,TRBJ2-6
CASSTSTGSNQPQHF,TGTGCCAGTAGTACTAGTACAGGGAGCAATCAGCCCCAGCATTTT,NA,TRBV19,few,TRBJ1-5
CASSPDRGRFGYTF,TGTGCCAGCTCACCAGACAGGGGGCGCTTCGGCTACACCTTC,TRBD1,TRBV18,NA,TRBJ1-2
CASSGSMNTEAFF,TGTGCCAGCAGTGGCAGTATGAACACTGAAGCTTTCTTT,NA,TRBV2,NA,TRBJ1-1
CASSQTFSTDTQYF,TGCGCCAGCAGCCAGACATTTAGCACAGATACGCAGTATTTT,NA,TRBV4-1,NA,TRBJ2-3
CSASPGPEQYF,TGCAGTGCTAGTCCCGGGCCAGAGCAGTACTTC,NA,TRBV20-1,NA,TRBJ2-7
CASSLPGPSGTGELFF,TGCGCCAGCAGCTTACCCGGGCCATCGGGCACCGGGGAGCTGTTTTTT,NA,TRBV5-1,NA,TRBJ2-2
CAISDPGQGGSNEKLFF,TGTGCCATCAGTGACCCCGGACAGGGGGGATCTAATGAAAAACTGTTTTTT,TRBD1,TRBV10-3,NA,TRBJ1-4
CASSLGGTGFGSPLHF,TGTGCCAGCAGCTTAGGAGGGACAGGGTTCGGTTCACCCCTCCACTTT,TRBD1,TRBV7-8,NA,TRBJ1-6
CASSRQGGNQPQHF,TGTGCCAGCAGCCGACAGGGTGGCAATCAGCCCCAGCATTTT,TRBD1,TRBV6-6,few,TRBJ1-5
CASSEARGSYNSPLHF,TGTGCCAGCAGTGAAGCAAGGGGCTCCTATAATTCACCCCTCCACTTT,NA,TRBV6-1,NA,TRBJ1-6
CASSVHSNQPQHF,TGTGCCAGCAGTGTCCATAGCAATCAGCCCCAGCATTTT,NA,TRBV6-4,NA,TRBJ1-5
CASSQRGDSFYGYTF,TGTGCCAGCAGTCAAAGAGGGGACTCTTTCTATGGCTACACCTTC,NA,TRBV6-1,NA,TRBJ1-2
CASIVSGGGAYEQYF,TGTGCCAGCATTGTATCCGGCGGGGGGGCCTACGAGCAGTACTTC,TRBD2,TRBV28,NA,TRBJ2-7
CSVSPRDSYEQYF,TGCAGCGTTTCCCCACGGGACAGCTACGAGCAGTACTTC,TRBD1,TRBV29-1,NA,TRBJ2-7
CASSSAGLNTEAFF,TGTGCCAGCAGTAGTGCCGGACTGAACACTGAAGCTTTCTTT,NA,TRBV27,NA,TRBJ1-1
CASSLGQINYGYTF,TGTGCCAGCAGTTTGGGACAGATAAACTATGGCTACACCTTC,TRBD1,TRBV28,few,TRBJ1-2
CASSLPRGRFNEKLFF,TGTGCCAGTAGTCTCCCACGGGGACGGTTTAATGAAAAACTGTTTTTT,NA,TRBV19,NA,TRBJ1-4
CASSNKGGVEAFF,TGTGCCAGTAGTAATAAAGGAGGGGTCGAAGCTTTCTTT,NA,TRBV19,NA,TRBJ1-1
CASSLLGYYEQYF,TGTGCCAGCAGCTTGTTAGGCTACTACGAGCAGTACTTC,NA,TRBV5-8,once,TRBJ2-7